This is a list of T cell receptor beta chains from one sample in a study of blood T cell repertoires in COVID-19. Some clones are missing from TCRdb's copy, which holds only in-frame ones; the method was immunoSEQ multiplex PCR. The sample comprises 290,000 or so clones, 90% of which are singletons, and 3.5% to 4.5% rests with the top ten. What was sequenced was PBMCs or T cells enriched from blood (not recorded which). The receptors were gathered from a woman aged 18-30 years with acute COVID-19. Each CDR3 is given with its conserved first and last residue. Rows may omit the clone size; those that give it use once, few, many or a size class.

CDR3 protein | J gene | V gene | CDR3 length | clone size
CAWSGGQGYYSNQPQHF | TRBJ1-5 | TRBV30 | 17 | -
CASSLKQGEDEQYF | TRBJ2-7 | TRBV5-1 | 14 | -
CASNAGGTEAFF | TRBJ1-1 | TRBV5-8 | 12 | -
CASSSGLTQHF | TRBJ1-5 | TRBV28 | 11 | few
CASSIGPNTEAFF | TRBJ1-1 | TRBV19 | 13 | -
CASSLGTATEAFF | TRBJ1-1 | TRBV5-1 | 13 | -
CASSLDRVGELFF | TRBJ2-2 | TRBV13 | 13 | -
CASSLRTSGGTGELFF | TRBJ2-2 | TRBV5-1 | 16 | -
CAWRNRDSVFVEQYF | TRBJ2-7 | TRBV30 | 15 | -
CASAGGGGVYSPLHF | TRBJ1-6 | TRBV25-1 | 15 | -
CASSQGARRGGQETQYF | TRBJ2-5 | TRBV4-1 | 17 | few
CAISGGENTEAFF | TRBJ1-1 | TRBV10-3 | 13 | -
CASSHTGFANEKLFF | TRBJ1-4 | TRBV5-4 | 15 | -
CASRIPGNGYTF | TRBJ1-2 | TRBV19 | 12 | -
CASSPGGPTYEQYF | TRBJ2-7 | TRBV5-5 | 14 | -
CASTSSGEGEYEQYF | TRBJ2-7 | TRBV28 | 15 | -
CASSVGSAGDTDTQYF | TRBJ2-3 | TRBV9 | 16 | -
CASSEGGYTF | TRBJ1-2 | TRBV6-1 | 10 | -
CASRKLSGAGELFF | TRBJ2-2 | TRBV11-2 | 14 | -
CASSQRTGLGYTF | TRBJ1-2 | TRBV13 | 13 | -
CSVRGRVNTEAFF | TRBJ1-1 | TRBV29-1 | 13 | once
CASRLGTGSNQPQHF | TRBJ1-5 | TRBV27 | 15 | -
CSVEEAGRGDYGYTF | TRBJ1-2 | TRBV29-1 | 15 | -
CASSLPAGETQYF | TRBJ2-5 | TRBV5-1 | 13 | few
CASSFGQDSNQPQHF | TRBJ1-5 | TRBV27 | 15 | -
CASSQSGDFRTNLAKNIQYF | TRBJ2-4 | TRBV4-1 | 20 | -
CASATSADTQYF | TRBJ2-3 | TRBV6-6 | 12 | -
CASSITSGRADEQFF | TRBJ2-1 | TRBV11-2 | 15 | -
CASSFGGGGNTIYF | TRBJ1-3 | TRBV13 | 14 | -
CASSEYSRGEYYGYTF | TRBJ1-2 | TRBV2 | 16 | -
CASSPNYGYTF | TRBJ1-2 | TRBV28 | 11 | -
CASSQSGLITDTQYF | TRBJ2-3 | TRBV23-1 | 15 | -
CASSYREGRGEQYF | TRBJ2-7 | TRBV27 | 14 | -
CATSDLPSSGSGYNEQFF | TRBJ2-1 | TRBV24-1 | 18 | -
CASSVSSGQNTGELFF | TRBJ2-2 | TRBV9 | 16 | few
CASSPSIRGADTEAFF | TRBJ1-1 | TRBV11-2 | 16 | -
CASTVGQGGTEAFF | TRBJ1-1 | TRBV28 | 14 | -
CASSPWTTGNTIYF | TRBJ1-3 | TRBV19 | 14 | -
CASSLGLRRSYEQYF | TRBJ2-7 | TRBV5-1 | 15 | once
CASSQGFGETQYF | TRBJ2-5 | TRBV27 | 13 | -
CASSPYRVADTGELFF | TRBJ2-2 | TRBV27 | 16 | once
CASSEQLLPGSEQYF | TRBJ2-7 | TRBV2 | 15 | -
CASSLGSGGGGNQPQHF | TRBJ1-5 | TRBV7-6 | 17 | -
CASSFPEGLVATQYF | TRBJ2-5 | TRBV11-2 | 15 | once
CAWSVGGEAFF | TRBJ1-1 | TRBV30 | 11 | -